The 29 T cell receptor beta chains listed next were all sequenced from one sample in a study of control samples from healthy donors and cancer patients. Measured with immunoSEQ multiplex PCR; TCRdb has only the in-frame clones, and not every one. This table has about 55,000 clones, approximately 86% appearing once. The sample taken for sequencing was blood. These receptors all come from a man aged 45 to 65 in good health.

The chain recombines TRBV10-2 with TRBJ2-5; 10 positions match TRBD2. Germline loops: CDR1 WSHSY, CDR2 SAAADI. The J segment lost 1 base and the V segment lost 2 bases, leaving 4 bases of the junction unmatched. This CDR3 is built from 16 residues. Here the CDR3 DNA reads TGCGCCAGCAGTGAGAGGCTAGCGGGAGTCCAAGAGACCCAGTACTTC. Its translation is CASSERLAGVQETQYF.

The J gene is TRBJ2-3, the V gene TRBV28; TRBD2 matches at 14 bases. CDR3 length: 18 amino acids. CDR1 is MDHEN and CDR2 is SYDVKM in the germline V gene. V was clipped by 4 bases and J by 9 bases; unmatched bases: 15. CDR3 loop: CASSSPGLAGGTRYTQYF. CDR3 nucleotides: TGTGCCAGCAGTTCCCCAGGACTAGCGGGAGGAACAAGGTACACGCAGTATTTT.

The rearrangement joins TRBV6-1 to TRBJ2-5; TRBD2 aligns across 12 bases. Germline V gene data show CDR1 as MNHNS and CDR2 as SASEGT. The CDR3 contains 19 residues. The ends lost 2 bases at V and 2 bases at J; junction bases unmatched: 12. CDR3 in DNA: TGTGCCAGCAGTGAACCTCTAGCGGGAGGGCCTGGGGAACAAGAGACCCAGTACTTC. Translation: CASSEPLAGGPGEQETQYF.

This chain links TRBV19 with TRBJ2-4; TRBD1 agrees at 8 bases. The CDR3 sequence is 15 residues long. CDR1 LNHDA and CDR2 SQIVND come from the germline V gene (reference sequence). With 6 bases clipped from V and 3 bases from J, the junction kept 7 bases outside the gene matches. CDR3 bases: TGTGCCAGTAGGACTGGACAGGGCAACAAAAACATTCAGTACTTC. It translates to CASRTGQGNKNIQYF. Together with reference TRBV19 and TRBJ2-4, the CDR3 gives the full variable domain: DGGITQSPKYLFRKEGQNVTLSCEQNLNHDAMYWYRQDPGQGLRLIYYSQIVNDFQKGDIAEGYSVSREKKESFPLTVTSAQKNPTAFYLCASRTGQGNKNIQYFGAGTRLSVL.

This clone was detected only once. V is TRBV18 and J is TRBJ1-3; D perhaps matches TRBD1 (5 bases). The V end lost 3 bases, the J end lost 0 bases, and 12 bases lay between the germline ends. This CDR3 comprises 16 residues. Looked up from germline, CDR1 is KGHSH and CDR2 is LQKENI. The CDR3 coding sequence is TGTGCCAGCTCACCTTGGGACGGAAGCTCTGGAAACACCATATATTTT. The encoded protein is CASSPWDGSSGNTIYF.

The chain joins TRBV5-1 to TRBJ2-7, with 9 bases lining up with TRBD1. This CDR3 region has 14 residues. Germline values: CDR1 SGHRS, CDR2 YFSETQ. The J segment lost 6 bases and the V segment lost 4 bases, leaving 8 bases of the junction unmatched. For the CDR3, the DNA is TGCGCCAGCAGCATAACAGGGGGCCTGGGCGAGCAGTACTTC. Its protein is CASSITGGLGEQYF.

This chain's CDR3 is CASSFGGTTEAFF. For the CDR3, the DNA is TGTGCCAGCAGCTTCGGAGGTACCACTGAAGCTTTCTTT. The chain employs TRBV11-3 and TRBJ1-1; D gene uncertain. CDR1 is SGHNT and CDR2 is YENEEA in the germline V gene. This CDR3 is built from 13 residues. Trimming shortened V by 3 bases and J by 4 bases, and 9 bases separated the two germline ends.

The rearrangement joins TRBV10-2 to TRBJ1-2, with D unresolved. In germline, CDR1 is WSHSY, CDR2 SAAADI. Trimming removed 0 bases from V and 7 bases from J, with 12 bases in between. The CDR3 runs 14 residues. In DNA, the CDR3 is TGCGCCAGCAGTGAGTCTCCCCCTGCGACTGGCTACACCTTC. This gives the protein CASSESPPATGYTF.

J is TRBJ2-5 and V is TRBV7-2; 7 nucleotides line up with TRBD1. The CDR3 is 17 amino acids. Germline CDR1 is SGHTA and CDR2 is FQGNSA. Unmatched junction bases numbered 13, after V lost 5 bases and J lost 1 base. The CDR3: CASSPNYRGRGQETQYF. The CDR3 bases are TGTGCCAGCAGCCCAAACTACAGGGGAAGAGGCCAAGAGACCCAGTACTTC. Full variable domain (rest looked up from reference TRBV7-2 and TRBJ2-5): GAGVSQSPSNKVTEKGKDVELRCDPISGHTALYWYRQSLGQGLEFLIYFQGNSAPDKSGLPSDRFSAERTGGSVSTLTIQRTQQEDSAVYLCASSPNYRGRGQETQYFGPGTRLLVL.

V usage is TRBV5-5 and J usage is TRBJ1-1; 8 positions match TRBD1. In germline, CDR1 is SGHKS, CDR2 YYEKEE (reference sequence). With 0 bases clipped from V and 5 bases from J, the junction kept 12 bases outside the gene matches. The CDR3 contains 17 residues. CDR3 amino acids: CASSLDSDRGMRTEAFF. CDR3 nucleotides: TGTGCCAGCAGCTTGGACTCCGACAGGGGAATGAGGACTGAAGCTTTCTTT.

The chain carries TRBV5-5 and TRBJ2-1; the match to TRBD2 covers 11 bases. The length of the CDR3 is 14 residues. Trimming took 2 bases from V and 11 from J; bases not matched to a gene: 6. Germline values: CDR1 SGHKS, CDR2 YYEKEE (reference sequence). The CDR3 loop reads CASSLGLAGPQQFF. CDR3 sequence (DNA): TGTGCCAGCAGCTTAGGACTAGCGGGTCCCCAGCAGTTCTTC.

V is TRBV27 and J is TRBJ2-1, with D perhaps matching TRBD1 (5 bases). This CDR3 has 16 residues. V was clipped by 7 bases and J by 2 bases, with 18 bases between them. Germline values: CDR1 MNHEY, CDR2 SMNVEV (reference sequence). CDR3 DNA: TGTGCCAGCATATCCACCAGGGTAAAAGCCTACAATGAGCAGTTCTTC. This codes for CASISTRVKAYNEQFF.

The chain carries TRBV11-2 and TRBJ2-7; TRBD1 agrees at 9 bases. Unmatched junction bases numbered 5, after V lost 5 bases and J lost 6 bases. The germline CDR1 and CDR2 sequences are SGHAT and FQNNGV. The CDR3 runs to 13 residues. CDR3 bases: TGTGCCAGCAGCCTGGGGACAGGGCTCGAGCAGTACTTC. This codes for CASSLGTGLEQYF.

The chain uses TRBV28 and TRBJ2-5; 11 bases map to TRBD1. Germline values: CDR1 MDHEN, CDR2 SYDVKM. The length of the CDR3 is 16 residues. The ends lost 4 bases at V and 4 bases at J; junction bases unmatched: 8. The chain's CDR3 is CASSSTGTGGRETQYF. CDR3 bases: TGTGCCAGCAGTTCCACCGGGACAGGGGGGAGAGAGACCCAGTACTTC.

The gene calls are TRBV7-3 and TRBJ2-2; D ambiguous. V gave up 3 bases and J gave up 4 bases, with 3 bases separating them. The CDR3 has 12 residues. Germline values: CDR1 SGHTA, CDR2 FQGTGA. The CDR3 loop reads CASSFTTGELFF. CDR3 nucleotides: TGTGCCAGCAGCTTTACCACCGGGGAGCTGTTTTTT.

The rearrangement uses TRBV28 and TRBJ1-2, with D tentatively TRBD1 (6 bases). CDR1 MDHEN and CDR2 SYDVKM come from the germline V gene. This CDR3 contains 12 residues. Deletions cut 8 bases from V and 3 bases from J, with 10 bases between. CDR3 region: CASGRGDYGYTF. The CDR3 DNA follows: TGTGCCAGCGGCAGGGGCGACTATGGCTACACCTTC.

The chain employs TRBV28 and TRBJ1-2; D is undetermined. This CDR3 is 13 amino acids long. Germline V gene data show CDR1 as MDHEN and CDR2 as SYDVKM. V lost 6 bases, J lost 8 bases, and 16 bases lay in between. Here the CDR3 DNA reads TGTGCCAGCAGCCCGACGGGATTCTGGGGCTACACCTTC. Residues: CASSPTGFWGYTF.

The J gene is TRBJ2-5, the V gene TRBV20-1, with a tentative D call TRBD1 (8 bases). The CDR3 totals 17 residues. Per germline, CDR1 DFQATT and CDR2 SNEGSKA (reference sequence). Trimming took off 3 bases at V and 2 bases at J, with 22 bases between the two ends. CDR3 DNA sequence: TGCAGTGCTAGTCGGGGACAGGAGGGACTATCTCAAGAGACCCAGTACTTC. Its protein product is CSASRGQEGLSQETQYF.

The chain employs TRBV11-3 and TRBJ2-3; TRBD2 is a possible D gene (6 bases). V was trimmed by 1 base and J by 0 bases, leaving 14 bases between them. Germline assignment: CDR1 SGHNT and CDR2 YENEEA. CDR3 size: 17 residues. The CDR3: CASSLVLWGTSTDTQYF. The CDR3 region has the DNA TGTGCCAGCAGCTTAGTTCTTTGGGGGACTAGCACAGATACGCAGTATTTT.

The chain is built from TRBV5-1 and TRBJ2-3; TRBD2 matches 11 bases. Germline V gene data show CDR1 as SGHRS and CDR2 as YFSETQ. Trimming removed 1 base from V and 2 bases from J; junction bases left unmatched: 6. The CDR3 loop spans 17 amino acids. CDR3 amino acids: CASSLFGTSGLTDTQYF. CDR3 DNA: TGCGCCAGCAGCTTGTTCGGGACTAGCGGACTCACAGATACGCAGTATTTT.

The CDR3 loop reads CASSYSIQSYEQYF. CDR3 nucleotides: TGTGCCAGCAGTTACTCGATACAGTCCTACGAGCAGTACTTC. The chain uses TRBV6-5 and TRBJ2-7; D is unclear. The germline CDR1 and CDR2 sequences are MNHEY and SVGAGI. This CDR3 has 14 residues. V shed 0 bases and J shed 1 base, with 7 bases lying between them.

J is TRBJ1-1 and V is TRBV6-2 or TRBV6-3, with TRBD1 as a possible D gene (5 bases). Germline assignment: CDR1 MNHEY and CDR2 SVGEGT. This CDR3 spans 12 amino acids. V was trimmed by 5 bases and J by 10 bases, leaving 14 bases between them. In nucleotides, the CDR3 is TGTGCCAGCAGTAGTGGGGCCATGGGAGCTTTCTTT. This sequence encodes CASSSGAMGAFF.

The V gene is TRBV29-1, the J gene TRBJ2-5, with unresolved D. From germline, CDR1 is SQVTM and CDR2 ANQGSEA. Trimming left V 4 bases short and J 5 bases short, with 5 bases between. This CDR3 comprises 10 residues. Here the CDR3 DNA reads TGCAGCGTTGTAACGGAGACCCAGTACTTC. It is translated as CSVVTETQYF.

The rearrangement uses TRBV3-1 (or the pseudogene TRBV3-2) and TRBJ2-7, with D hard to call. This CDR3 comprises 15 residues. Trimming removed 1 base from V and 2 bases from J, with 12 bases in between. CDR1 is LGHDT, CDR2 YNNKEL, per germline (reference sequence). CDR3 amino acids: CASSQGPVLPYEQYF. The CDR3 nucleotides are TGTGCCAGCAGCCAAGGGCCGGTCCTCCCCTACGAGCAGTACTTC.

The chain has TRBV28 and TRBJ2-5; possible D gene TRBD1, 6 bases. Germline CDR1 MDHEN, CDR2 SYDVKM. The CDR3 contains 16 residues. Trimming cost V 4 bases and J 5 bases, with 20 bases left between them. The CDR3 here is CASSSLSDSYKETQYF. In DNA, the CDR3 is TGTGCCAGCAGTTCCCTCTCGGACAGTTACAAGGAGACCCAGTACTTC.

The chain employs TRBV11-2 and TRBJ1-2, with 9 nucleotides matching TRBD1. The CDR3 spans 15 residues. Trimming cost V 0 bases and J 8 bases; bases outside gene matches: 7. Germline V CDR1 and CDR2: SGHAT, FQNNGV. CDR3 DNA sequence: TGTGCCAGCAGCTTAGATGGGACAGGGAACGACGGCTACACCTTC. Amino acid sequence: CASSLDGTGNDGYTF.

The V and J genes are TRBV1 and TRBJ1-1. TRBV1 is marked as a pseudogene. The CDR3 has 18 amino acids. The CDR3 here is CTSSQEGCRIGGHSEAFF. The CDR3 DNA reads as TGCACCAGCAGCCAAGAGGGGTGTAGGATAGGGGGGCATAGTGAAGCTTTCTTT.

The V and J genes are TRBV18 and TRBJ2-5; TRBD1 matches 10 bases. From germline, CDR1 is KGHSH and CDR2 LQKENI. This CDR3 spans 16 amino acids. The V and J ends lost 3 bases and 2 bases, in that order; junction bases with no gene match: 6. CDR3 nucleotide sequence: TGTGCCAGCTCACCCTGGACAGGGGGGGATCAAGAGACCCAGTACTTC. It translates to CASSPWTGGDQETQYF.

J is TRBJ2-7 and V is TRBV7-2; D is possibly TRBD2 (7 bases). Germline values: CDR1 SGHTA, CDR2 FQGNSA. With 7 bases removed from V and 6 bases from J, the gap between germline ends came to 19 bases. CDR3 length equals 14 residues. As DNA, the CDR3 is TGTGCCAGCACCGAGGGGGGGAGGGCCTCCGAGCAGTACTTC. Translation: CASTEGGRASEQYF.